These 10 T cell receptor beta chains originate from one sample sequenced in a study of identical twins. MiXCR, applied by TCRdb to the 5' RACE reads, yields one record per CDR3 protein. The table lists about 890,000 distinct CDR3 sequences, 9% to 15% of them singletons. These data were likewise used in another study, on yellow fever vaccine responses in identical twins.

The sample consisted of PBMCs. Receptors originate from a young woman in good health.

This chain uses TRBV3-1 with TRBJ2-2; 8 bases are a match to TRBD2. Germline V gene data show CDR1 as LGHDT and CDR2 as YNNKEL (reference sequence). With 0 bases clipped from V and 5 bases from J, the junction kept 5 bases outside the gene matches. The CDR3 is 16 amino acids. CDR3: CASSQDRAGVTGELFF. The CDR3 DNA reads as TGTGCCAGCAGCCAAGATCGAGCGGGGGTAACCGGGGAGCTGTTTTTT. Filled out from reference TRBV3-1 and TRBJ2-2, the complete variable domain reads DTAVSQTPKYLVTQMGNDKSIKCEQNLGHDTMYWYKQDSKKFLKIMFSYNNKELIINETVPNRFSPKSPDKAHLNLHINSLELGDSAVYFCASSQDRAGVTGELFFGEGSRLTVL.

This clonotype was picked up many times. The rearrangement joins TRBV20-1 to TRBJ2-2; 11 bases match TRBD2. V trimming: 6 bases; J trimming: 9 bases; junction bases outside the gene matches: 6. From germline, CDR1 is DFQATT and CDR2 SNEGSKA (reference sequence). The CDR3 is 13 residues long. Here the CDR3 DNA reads TGCAGTGCCAAAACTAGCGGGGGCTGGGAGCTGTTTTTT. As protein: CSAKTSGGWELFF.

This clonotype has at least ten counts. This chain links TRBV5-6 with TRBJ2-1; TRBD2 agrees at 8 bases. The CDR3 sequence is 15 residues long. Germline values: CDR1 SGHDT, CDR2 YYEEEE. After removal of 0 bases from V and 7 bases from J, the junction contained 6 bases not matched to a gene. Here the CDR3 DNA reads TGTGCCAGCAGCTTGGGTGCGGGGGGCCTGAATGAGCAGTTCTTC. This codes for CASSLGAGGLNEQFF. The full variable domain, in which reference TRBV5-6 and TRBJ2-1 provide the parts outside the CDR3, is DAGVTQSPTHLIKTRGQQVTLRCSPKSGHDTVSWYQQALGQGPQFIFQYYEEEERQRGNFPDRFSGHQFPNYSSELNVNALLLGDSALYLCASSLGAGGLNEQFFGPGTRLTVL.

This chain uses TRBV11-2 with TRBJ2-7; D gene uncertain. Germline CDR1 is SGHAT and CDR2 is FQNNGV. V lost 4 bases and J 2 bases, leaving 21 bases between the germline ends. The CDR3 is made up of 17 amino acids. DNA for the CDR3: TGTGCCAGCAGCTATCATCCCCAGCCCCGTCGGGCCTACGAGCAGTACGTC. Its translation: CASSYHPQPRRAYEQYV.

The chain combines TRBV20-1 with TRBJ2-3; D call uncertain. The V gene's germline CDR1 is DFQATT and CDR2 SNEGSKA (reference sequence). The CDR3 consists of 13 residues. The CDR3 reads CSRTSHSTDTQYF. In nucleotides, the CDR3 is TGCAGCAGGACCTCCCATAGCACAGATACGCAGTATTTT.

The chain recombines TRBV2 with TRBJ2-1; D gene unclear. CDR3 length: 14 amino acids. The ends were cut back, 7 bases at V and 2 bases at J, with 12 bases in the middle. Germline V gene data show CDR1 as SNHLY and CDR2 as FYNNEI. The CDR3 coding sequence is TGTGCCAGCACGCCCGAAACCGCCTACAATGAGCAGTTCTTC. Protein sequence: CASTPETAYNEQFF. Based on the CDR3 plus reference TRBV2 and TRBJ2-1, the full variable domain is EPEVTQTPSHQVTQMGQEVILRCVPISNHLYFYWYRQILGQKVEFLVSFYNNEISEKSEIFDDQFSVERPDGSNFTLKIRSTKLEDSAMYFCASTPETAYNEQFFGPGTRLTVL.

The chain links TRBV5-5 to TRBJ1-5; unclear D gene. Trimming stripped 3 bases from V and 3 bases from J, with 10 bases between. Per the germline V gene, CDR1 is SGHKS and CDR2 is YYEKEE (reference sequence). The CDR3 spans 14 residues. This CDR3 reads CASSSGLFNQPQHF. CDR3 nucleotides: TGTGCCAGCAGCTCCGGACTGTTCAATCAGCCCCAGCATTTT.

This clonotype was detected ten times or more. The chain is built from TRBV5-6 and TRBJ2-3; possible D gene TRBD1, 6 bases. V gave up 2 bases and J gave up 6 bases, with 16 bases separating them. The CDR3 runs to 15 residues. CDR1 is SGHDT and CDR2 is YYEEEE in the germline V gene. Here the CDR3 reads CASSFMDSFSDTQYF. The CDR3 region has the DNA TGTGCCAGCAGCTTTATGGACAGTTTCTCGGATACGCAGTATTTT.

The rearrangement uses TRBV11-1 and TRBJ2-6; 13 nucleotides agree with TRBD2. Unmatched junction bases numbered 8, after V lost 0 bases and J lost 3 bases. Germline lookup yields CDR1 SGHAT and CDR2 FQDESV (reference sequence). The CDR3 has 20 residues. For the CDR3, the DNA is TGTGCCAGCAGCTTAGCTCGCCGCGGACTAGCGGGAGTTGGGGCCAACGTCCTGACTTTC. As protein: CASSLARRGLAGVGANVLTF.

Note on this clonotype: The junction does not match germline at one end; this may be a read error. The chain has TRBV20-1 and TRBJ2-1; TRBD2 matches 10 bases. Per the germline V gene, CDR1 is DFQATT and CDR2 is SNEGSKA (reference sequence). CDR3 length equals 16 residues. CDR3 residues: CCARGPLAGPYNEQFF. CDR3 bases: TGCTGTGCTAGAGGGCCACTAGCGGGGCCATACAATGAGCAGTTCTTC.